The rows below give T cell receptor beta chains drawn from one sample of a study of shared clonotypes between healthy human individuals. Sequencing used immunoSEQ multiplex PCR; TCRdb keeps in-frame clones, though not all of them. Here the sample spans approximately 1,500,000 clones, around 98% being singletons. The specimen was naive CD4+ T cells sorted from blood. The receptors shown here come from a man aged 25-45 years in good health. Each CDR3 is given with its conserved first and last residue.

v_call,j_call,cdr3_aa
TRBV4-1,TRBJ1-5,CASSHLGQGGNQPQHF
TRBV14,TRBJ2-1,CASSQDSSLAWGSSYNEQFF
TRBV28,TRBJ2-7,CASSLVEPREQYF
TRBV6-6,TRBJ2-1,CASSYAGSSYNEQFF
TRBV27,TRBJ1-5,CASGGGVGNQPQHF
TRBV2,TRBJ2-3,CASSSEGVETDTQYF
TRBV15,TRBJ2-2,CATSRDGPGGLGAGELFF
TRBV6-1,TRBJ2-3,CASSVAGHTDTQYF
TRBV7-9,TRBJ2-7,CASSYLSGFYEQYF
TRBV18,TRBJ1-5,CASSRQDYSNQPQHF
TRBV30,TRBJ2-6,CAWSSLESSGANVLTF
TRBV30,TRBJ1-1,CAWSDDRETEAFF
TRBV19,TRBJ2-1,CASSIAQYNEQFF
TRBV19,TRBJ2-3,CASSISGSTDTQYF
TRBV29-1,TRBJ2-7,CSVGDRVGSEQYF
TRBV10-2,TRBJ2-1,CASSGTSEQFF
TRBV10-1,TRBJ1-1,CASSEVRGANTEAFF
TRBV15,TRBJ1-5,CATSRDNGRAGGGQPQHF
TRBV9,TRBJ2-3,CASSVAGGSTDTQYF
TRBV7-6,TRBJ2-1,CASSLTSWRDNEQFF
TRBV27,TRBJ1-1,CASSLTSLDMNTEAFF
TRBV2,TRBJ2-3,CASSEGRTDTQYF
TRBV6-1,TRBJ2-7,CASKNTGYFREQYF
TRBV29-1,TRBJ1-2,CSVVGVNYGYTF
TRBV7-7,TRBJ2-3,CASSPGAGRPDTQYF
TRBV15,TRBJ2-1,CATSSLLAPNEQFF
TRBV11-3,TRBJ2-7,CASSLGTGREQYF
TRBV30,TRBJ2-7,CAWSISPYEQYF
TRBV9,TRBJ2-6,CASSVTAGALSGANVLTF
TRBV27,TRBJ2-2,CASSRRGPTGELFF
TRBV11-2,TRBJ2-7,CASSPRRQSSYEQYF